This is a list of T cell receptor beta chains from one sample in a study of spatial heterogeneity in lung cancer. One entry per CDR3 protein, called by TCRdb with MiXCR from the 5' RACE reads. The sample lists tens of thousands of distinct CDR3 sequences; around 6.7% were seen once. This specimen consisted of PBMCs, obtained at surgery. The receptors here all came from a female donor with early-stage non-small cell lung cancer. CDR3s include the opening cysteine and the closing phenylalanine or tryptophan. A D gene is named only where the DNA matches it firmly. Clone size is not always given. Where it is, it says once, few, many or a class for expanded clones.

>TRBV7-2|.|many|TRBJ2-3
CASSFRRGFTDTQYF
TGTGCCAGCAGCTTTCGGCGGGGATTCACAGATACGCAGTATTTT
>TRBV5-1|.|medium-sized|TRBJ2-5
CASSSWPEETQYF
TGCGCCAGCAGTTCCTGGCCTGAGGAGACCCAGTACTTC
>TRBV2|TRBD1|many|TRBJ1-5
CASATGRNQPQHF
TGTGCCAGCGCGACAGGGCGCAATCAGCCCCAGCATTTT
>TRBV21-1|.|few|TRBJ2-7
CASSDPGLAGYEQYF
TGTGCCAGCAGCGATCCGGGACTAGCGGGGTACGAGCAGTACTTC
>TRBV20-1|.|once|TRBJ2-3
CSAREWPSTDTQYF
TGCAGTGCTAGAGAGTGGCCTAGCACAGATACGCAGTATTTT
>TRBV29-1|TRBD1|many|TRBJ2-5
CSVYQGARGTQYF
TGCAGCGTTTACCAGGGGGCCCGGGGGACCCAGTACTTC
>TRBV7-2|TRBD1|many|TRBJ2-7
CASSFQGASPYEQYF
TGTGCCAGCAGCTTCCAGGGGGCGAGTCCCTACGAGCAGTACTTC
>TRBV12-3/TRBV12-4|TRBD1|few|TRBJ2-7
CASSPTTGGDEQYF
TGTGCCAGCAGTCCGACGACAGGGGGCGACGAGCAGTACTTC
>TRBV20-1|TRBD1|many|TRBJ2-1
CSATGQSYNEQFF
TGCAGTGCTACGGGACAGTCCTACAATGAGCAGTTCTTC
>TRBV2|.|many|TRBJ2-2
CASGWGFTGELFF
TGTGCCAGCGGGTGGGGATTCACCGGGGAGCTGTTTTTT
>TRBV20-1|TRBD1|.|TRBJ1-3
CSASRTGGGGNTIYF
TGCAGTGCTAGTCGCACAGGGGGCGGAGGAAACACCATATATTTT
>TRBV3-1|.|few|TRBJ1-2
CASSQVTGLNYGYTF
TGTGCCAGCAGCCAAGTCACAGGGCTTAACTATGGCTACACCTTC
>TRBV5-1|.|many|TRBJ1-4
CASSLMGGEKLFF
TGCGCCAGCAGCTTGATGGGAGGTGAAAAACTGTTTTTT
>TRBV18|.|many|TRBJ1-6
CASSPGVRESLHF
TGTGCCAGCTCACCAGGGGTGCGTGAATCCCTCCACTTT
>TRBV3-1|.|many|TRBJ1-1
CASSPPNPRATEAFF
TGTGCCAGCAGCCCCCCTAACCCTCGGGCAACTGAAGCTTTCTTT
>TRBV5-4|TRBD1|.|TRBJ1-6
CASSLGQGTYNSPLHF
TGTGCCAGCAGCTTGGGACAGGGGACCTATAATTCACCCCTCCACTTT
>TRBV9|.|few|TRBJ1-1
CASSPSDRISTEAFF
TGTGCCAGCAGCCCATCCGACAGGATCAGCACTGAAGCTTTCTTT
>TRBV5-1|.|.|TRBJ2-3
CASSPGLGTDTQYF
TGCGCCAGCAGCCCGGGACTCGGGACAGATACGCAGTATTTT
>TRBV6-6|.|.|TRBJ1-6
CASNPGPDIGSPLHF
TGTGCCAGCAACCCGGGACCCGATATTGGATCACCCCTCCACTTT
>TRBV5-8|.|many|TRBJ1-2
CASSPDSYGYTF
TGTGCCAGCAGCCCTGACAGCTATGGCTACACCTTC
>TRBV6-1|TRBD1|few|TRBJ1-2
CASSRTGLDGYTF
TGTGCCAGCAGCCGGACAGGGTTAGACGGCTACACCTTC
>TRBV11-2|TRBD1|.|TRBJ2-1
CASSLTRDRTDNEQFF
TGTGCCAGCAGCTTAACCCGGGACAGGACGGACAATGAGCAGTTCTTC
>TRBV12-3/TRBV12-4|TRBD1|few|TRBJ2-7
CASSWGTGGSYEQYF
TGTGCCAGCAGTTGGGGGACAGGGGGCTCCTACGAGCAGTACTTC
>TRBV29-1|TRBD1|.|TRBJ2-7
CSARGGTGEAPSYEQYF
TGCAGCGCCAGAGGGGGGACAGGGGAAGCTCCCTCCTACGAGCAGTACTTC
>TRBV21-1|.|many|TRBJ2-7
CASSKARAEAYEQYF
TGTGCCAGCAGCAAAGCGCGGGCAGAAGCCTACGAGCAGTACTTC
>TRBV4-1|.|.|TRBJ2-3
CASSGSFGPTDTQYF
TGCGCCAGCAGCGGGTCGTTCGGGCCCACAGATACGCAGTATTTT
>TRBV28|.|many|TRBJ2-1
CASSLGPGGDNEQFF
TGTGCCAGCAGTTTAGGACCCGGAGGGGACAATGAGCAGTTCTTC
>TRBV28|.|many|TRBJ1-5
CASSFQGTDNQPQHF
TGTGCCAGCAGTTTCCAGGGCACGGATAATCAGCCCCAGCATTTT
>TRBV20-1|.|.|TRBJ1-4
CSARGVGRANEKLFF
TGCAGTGCTAGAGGTGTAGGAAGAGCGAATGAAAAACTGTTTTTT
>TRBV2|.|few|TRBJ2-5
CASRESARETQYF
TGTGCCAGCAGGGAGTCTGCACGAGAGACCCAGTACTTC
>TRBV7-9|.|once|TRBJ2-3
CASSRMVDTQYF
TGTGCCAGCAGCAGGATGGTCGATACGCAGTATTTT
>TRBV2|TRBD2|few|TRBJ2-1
CASSEEDSGGPQLYNEQFF
TGTGCCAGCAGTGAGGAGGATAGCGGGGGTCCTCAGCTGTACAATGAGCAGTTCTTC
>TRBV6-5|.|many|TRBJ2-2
CASSYTRGLLGELFF
TGTGCCAGCAGTTACACCCGGGGGCTTCTCGGGGAGCTGTTTTTT
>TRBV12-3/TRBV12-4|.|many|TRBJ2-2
CASRGGGRTGELFF
TGTGCCAGCAGGGGAGGGGGACGGACCGGGGAGCTGTTTTTT
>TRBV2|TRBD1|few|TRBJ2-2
CASGIRGGSGELFF
TGTGCCAGCGGAATACGAGGGGGCTCCGGGGAGCTGTTTTTT
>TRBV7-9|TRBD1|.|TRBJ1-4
CASSLLRGHGDEKLFF
TGTGCCAGCAGCTTATTAAGGGGGCACGGTGATGAAAAACTGTTTTTT
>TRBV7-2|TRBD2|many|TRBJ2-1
CASSLLAGSAYNEQFF
TGTGCCAGCAGCTTACTAGCGGGGTCTGCCTACAATGAGCAGTTCTTC
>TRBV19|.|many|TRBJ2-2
CASIDRTNTGELFF
TGTGCCAGTATCGACAGGACGAACACCGGGGAGCTGTTTTTT
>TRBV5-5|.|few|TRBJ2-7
CASSLGYSFYEQYF
TGTGCCAGCAGCTTGGGGTACAGTTTTTACGAGCAGTACTTC
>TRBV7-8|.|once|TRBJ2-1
CASSPRPPNNEQFF
TGTGCCAGCAGCCCCCGTCCCCCAAACAATGAGCAGTTCTTC
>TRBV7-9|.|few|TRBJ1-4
CASSLGPNEKLFF
TGTGCCAGCAGCCTCGGGCCGAATGAAAAACTGTTTTTT
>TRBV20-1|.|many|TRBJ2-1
CSARDAGRGDNEQFF
TGCAGTGCTAGAGATGCGGGGCGCGGTGACAATGAGCAGTTCTTC
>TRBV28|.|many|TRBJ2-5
CASSLGFQETQYF
TGTGCCAGCAGTTTAGGGTTTCAAGAGACCCAGTACTTC
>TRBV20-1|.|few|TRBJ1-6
CSARRTASQSNSPLHF
TGCAGTGCTAGAAGGACGGCCAGCCAGTCTAATTCACCCCTCCACTTT
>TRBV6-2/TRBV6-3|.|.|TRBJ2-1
CASSYGRTTDNEQFF
TGTGCCAGCAGTTACGGACGTACTACGGACAATGAGCAGTTCTTC
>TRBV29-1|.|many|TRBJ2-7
CSVETNAYEQYF
TGCAGCGTTGAGACAAACGCTTACGAGCAGTACTTC
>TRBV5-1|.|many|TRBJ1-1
CASSLAWQKTEAFF
TGCGCCAGCAGCTTGGCGTGGCAGAAAACTGAAGCTTTCTTT
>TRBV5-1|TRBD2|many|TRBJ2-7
CASSLGTSDEQYF
TGCGCCAGCAGCCTCGGGACTAGTGACGAGCAGTACTTC
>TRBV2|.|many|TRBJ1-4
CASRKGPTNEKLFF
TGTGCCAGCAGGAAGGGGCCGACTAATGAAAAACTGTTTTTT
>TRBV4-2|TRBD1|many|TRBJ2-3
CASSHPLRGPTDTQYF
TGTGCCAGCAGCCATCCATTGAGGGGGCCCACAGATACGCAGTATTTT
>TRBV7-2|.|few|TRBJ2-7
CASTFGLPWEQYF
TGTGCCAGCACCTTTGGGTTACCGTGGGAGCAGTACTTC